This entry lists 10 T cell receptor beta chains sequenced from one sample in a study of T-cell reconstitution after alpha-beta-depleted transplantation in children (dated by TCRdb to about 2016). The treatment or condition label on this specimen signifies: allogeneic hematopoietic cell transplantation with graft depleted of TCRalphabeta T cells and CD19 B cells. Library preparation was by PCR. Instrument used: Illumina HiSeq 2500. TCR library preparation used molecular barcoding, with unique molecular identifiers applied to normalize quantification of the TCRbeta repertoire. Through fastp at Q25 and MiXCR, TCRdb rebuilt clones from the public reads, retaining in-frame beta chains. For every CDR3 protein sequence, its rows merge into one entry that carries the most common genes and DNA. Counted in this sample were some 200,000 distinct CDR3 sequences; approximately 6.8% of them appeared once. The top ten clonotypes cover roughly 4.7% of the sample.

This specimen was PBMCs, taken before TCRalphabeta/CD19-depleted stem cell transplant. The receptors originated from a girl younger than two with combined immunodeficiency, due to receive a stem cell transplant.

V gene TRBV2 combines with J gene TRBJ2-1, with a weak D call TRBD1 (5 bases). CDR3 size: 14 residues. In germline, CDR1 is SNHLY, CDR2 FYNNEI. Between the trimmed V and J ends, which lost 6 bases and 0 bases, there was a span of 9 bases. CDR3 in amino acids: CASSNRSSYNEQFF. CDR3 in DNA: TGTGCCAGCAGCAACAGGAGCTCCTACAATGAGCAGTTCTTC.

This clonotype was detected many times. V and J are TRBV10-3 and TRBJ2-6; D remains unclear. The V end was cut by 0 bases, the J end by 4 bases, with 1 base between. Germline CDR1 and CDR2: ENHRY and SYGVKD. CDR3 length: 13 amino acids. DNA of the CDR3: TGTGCCATCAGTGAGTCCGGGGCCAACGTCCTGACTTTC. Translation: CAISESGANVLTF.

This clonotype has ten or more counts. The chain is built from TRBV7-2 and TRBJ2-5; 8 positions match TRBD1. Germline V gene sequence: CDR1 SGHTA, CDR2 FQGNSA. The CDR3 has 17 residues. V trimming: 1 base; J trimming: 3 bases; junction bases outside the gene matches: 10. CDR3: CASSLVGGRGREETQYF. CDR3 nucleotide sequence: TGTGCCAGCAGCTTAGTGGGGGGCAGGGGGCGCGAAGAGACCCAGTACTTC.

This clonotype was found many times. The rearrangement uses TRBV7-6 and TRBJ2-7; D unclear. Germline V gene sequence: CDR1 SGHVS, CDR2 FNYEAQ. V lost 5 bases and J 0 bases, leaving 5 bases between the germline ends. The CDR3 runs to 12 residues. The CDR3 loop reads CASSDSSYEQYF. CDR3 in DNA: TGTGCCAGCAGCGATAGCTCCTACGAGCAGTACTTC.

This clonotype has at least ten counts. V and J are TRBV20-1 and TRBJ2-7; weak D call: TRBD2 (7 bases). In germline, CDR1 is DFQATT, CDR2 SNEGSKA (reference sequence). The CDR3 is 14 residues long. V lost 5 bases and J lost 2, with 16 bases in between. CDR3 sequence (DNA): TGCAGTGCTGGGGGGGGGCCATTGGCCTACGAGCAGTACTTC. Translation: CSAGGGPLAYEQYF.

This clonotype occurred many times. V is TRBV20-1 and J is TRBJ2-2; 10 positions agree with TRBD2. V shed 0 bases and J 4 bases; nucleotides not matched to a gene: 5. Germline V CDR1 and CDR2: DFQATT, SNEGSKA (reference sequence). This CDR3 spans 16 amino acids. The DNA of the CDR3 is TGCAGTGCTAGAGATTCTAGCGGGAGAGGCACCGGGGAGCTGTTTTTT. Its translation is CSARDSSGRGTGELFF.

This clonotype appeared many times. J is TRBJ1-1 and V is TRBV12-3 or TRBV12-4; TRBD1 is a possible D gene (6 bases). V was shortened by 2 bases and J by 5 bases, with 12 bases between the two germline ends. The CDR3 length is 14 residues. CDR3 loop: CASSLWGPRTEAFF. CDR3 nucleotide sequence: TGTGCCAGCAGTTTATGGGGGCCGAGGACTGAAGCTTTCTTT.

This clonotype was observed at least ten times. The chain carries TRBV7-3 and TRBJ2-1; D is uncertain. The CDR3 has 15 residues. V was clipped by 6 bases and J by 0 bases, with 12 bases between them. CDR1 is SGHTA and CDR2 is FQGTGA in the germline V gene. The CDR3 reads CASSFGPISYNEQFF. The CDR3 DNA is TGTGCCAGCAGTTTCGGACCTATCTCCTACAATGAGCAGTTCTTC.

This clonotype has at least ten counts. CDR3 residues: CASSQELAGYTDTQYF. CDR3 nucleotides: TGTGCCAGCAGCCAAGAACTAGCGGGATACACAGATACGCAGTATTTT. The J gene is TRBJ2-3, the V gene TRBV3-1, with 10 nucleotides matching TRBD2. CDR1 and CDR2 from the germline V gene are LGHDT and YNNKEL (reference sequence). CDR3 length: 16 residues. Trimming cost V 0 bases and J 2 bases; bases outside gene matches: 2.

About this clonotype: A read error may explain this, as a much larger clone is one base away. This chain joins TRBV5-1 and TRBJ2-2; D possibly corresponds to TRBD1 (5 bases). V dropped 2 bases and J dropped 0 bases, with 11 bases sitting between them. This CDR3 spans 16 amino acids. The germline V gene has CDR1 SGHRS and CDR2 YFSETQ. The CDR3, as DNA: TGCGCCAGCAGCTTTCAGGGTGGATCGAACACCGGGGAGCTGTTTTTT. Its translation: CASSFQGGSNTGELFF.